This paragraph covers one T cell receptor beta chain sequence. Its binding antigen is unknown. Per-base qualities were not stored, and no clone one base away is much larger. This entry comes from a study of CD8+ T cells in alopecia areata (dated by TCRdb to 2016 to 2019). Background for the entire study: In both human patients and the C3H/HeJ mouse model, the study applied high-throughput TCRbeta sequencing to look at T cell clonal expansion in alopecia areata. Human TCRbeta sequencing covered scalp tissue and sorted CD4+ and CD8+ peripheral blood T cells from patchy and totalis/universalis alopecia areata patients and healthy controls. Clonality in the scalp was compared among normal scalp (n=4), patchy alopecia areata scalp (n=8), and alopecia totalis/universalis scalp (n=8). The RNA source kit depended on sample type: the PAXgene miRNA kit for fixed scalp, the miRNeasy kit for PBMCs, and the RNeasy kit for mouse skin. TCRbeta CDR3 regions were amplified by immunoSEQ multiplex PCR using 35 Vbeta forward and 13 Jbeta reverse primers. On the study overall, not on this receptor specifically: Compared with normal scalp, lesional scalp, particularly in alopecia totalis/universalis, had higher clonality and more expanded CD8+ clones, which suggests antigenic drive. Unlike mouse skin, where gammadelta T cells dominate, normal human skin contains resident alphabeta T cells that get sequenced too, which complicates analysis of the scalp TCR repertoire. TCR sequences shared between patients were less clear than in mice, possibly partly because of HLA diversity in the patient population.

PBMCs were isolated by density centrifugation and stained for CD3, CD4 and CD8, after which CD4+ and CD8+ T cells were sorted on a FACSAria. Unaffected controls provided scalp biopsies and blood samples. The CDR3 covers 12 residues, taking in both the cysteine and the phenylalanine. Only the CDR3 portion is preserved as DNA: 36 bases, with reading frame beginning at the first base. For CDR1 and CDR2, the germline V gene lists SGDLS and YYNGEE. The V and J ends are trimmed by 3 bases and 9 bases, leaving 12 bases between them. Libraries were constructed by the immunoSEQ multiplex PCR assay. RNA was extracted from all samples and reverse transcribed into cDNA as template for TCR sequencing. First-strand cDNA was synthesized with SuperScript III using a 2:1 mix of oligo-dT and random hexamers. A synthetic immune receptor repertoire was used to assess amplification bias, and residual bias was removed computationally. Per the original workflow: Raw reads were preprocessed to remove errors, and CDR3 was defined by IMGT conventions from the conserved cysteine to phenylalanine. Clonality was computed by normalizing Shannon entropy by log2 of the number of productive unique TCRs and subtracting the result from 1. CD4 or CD8 identity of scalp clones was inferred by cross-referencing scalp TCRbeta sequences with sorted blood CD4 and CD8 repertoires. The table was pulled from immuneACCESS by TCRdb, which kept in-frame rearrangements only. Such tables lose some clones; where checked, under half of the loss comes from unresolved V genes, and the rest has no known cause. V and J calls and clone size come straight from that table; D and trimming were deduced from the DNA. This sample gives roughly 150,000 clones in total; 45% to 60% of them show up just once. The ten largest clones add up to around 4.8% of the sample.

This TCR derives from a human donor in good health. The specimen was CD4+ T cells sorted from blood. The chain is encoded by TRBV9 joined to TRBJ1-2, with the D gene uncertain. The CDR3 has the sequence CASSDGRYRYTF. The DNA sequence is as follows: TGTGCCAGCAGCGACGGACGTTATCGCTACACCTTC.